A selection of T cell receptor beta chains follows, all from one sample in a study of shared clonotypes between healthy human individuals. Sequencing used immunoSEQ multiplex PCR; TCRdb keeps in-frame clones, though not all of them. In the table there are about 2.4 million clones, 90% to 95% of which are singletons. The sequenced material came from naive CD4+ T cells from PBMCs. The receptors stem from a man aged 18 to 29 in good health. Some clones in this sample may be carry-over from other donors' samples. CDR3s include the opening cysteine and the closing phenylalanine or tryptophan. The D gene is left open where the match is weak. Not every row has a clone size; where given, it reads once, few, many or a size class.

J: TRBJ1-5
V: TRBV28
size: NA
D: TRBD1
CDR3: CASSSGTGGNQPQHF
DNA: TGTGCCAGCAGTTCCGGGACAGGGGGCAATCAGCCCCAGCATTTT

J: TRBJ1-3
V: TRBV5-4
size: NA
D: NA
CDR3: CASSLSRADSGNTIYF
DNA: TGTGCCAGCAGCTTGTCGAGGGCCGACTCTGGAAACACCATATATTTT

J: TRBJ1-4
V: TRBV5-1
size: NA
D: TRBD1
CDR3: CASSPGTGGEEKLFF
DNA: TGCGCCAGCAGCCCGGGGACAGGGGGAGAAGAAAAACTGTTTTTT

J: TRBJ1-2
V: TRBV7-9
size: few
D: NA
CDR3: CASGFSNYGYTF
DNA: TGTGCCAGCGGGTTTAGCAACTATGGCTACACCTTC

J: TRBJ2-7
V: TRBV28
size: NA
D: NA
CDR3: CASSGEGVSYEQYF
DNA: TGTGCCAGCTCTGGTGAGGGGGTGTCCTACGAGCAGTACTTC

J: TRBJ2-3
V: TRBV7-8
size: NA
D: TRBD2
CDR3: CASSLAGRRPSGATDTQYF
DNA: TGTGCCAGCAGCTTAGCGGGGCGGCGGCCTAGCGGGGCCACAGATACGCAGTATTTT

J: TRBJ2-6
V: TRBV30
size: NA
D: NA
CDR3: CAWIPPRRDSGANVLTF
DNA: TGTGCCTGGATCCCCCCCCGCCGGGACTCTGGGGCCAACGTCCTGACTTTC

J: TRBJ1-2
V: TRBV7-9
size: NA
D: TRBD1
CDR3: CASSLEEGALGYTF
DNA: TGTGCCAGCAGCTTAGAGGAGGGGGCGTTGGGCTACACCTTC

J: TRBJ2-7
V: TRBV4-1
size: NA
D: NA
CDR3: CASSPQEQVQGEQYF
DNA: TGCGCCAGCAGCCCCCAGGAACAGGTTCAAGGGGAGCAGTACTTC

J: TRBJ2-3
V: TRBV28
size: NA
D: NA
CDR3: CASSLERPTDTQYF
DNA: TGTGCCAGCAGCTTAGAGAGGCCCACAGATACGCAGTATTTT

J: TRBJ2-7
V: TRBV5-6
size: NA
D: TRBD1
CDR3: CASSVDRVTYEQYF
DNA: TGTGCCAGCAGCGTCGACAGGGTTACCTACGAGCAGTACTTC

J: TRBJ1-4
V: TRBV4-3
size: NA
D: TRBD1
CDR3: CASSPDRGPRATNEKLFF
DNA: TGCGCCAGCAGCCCCGACAGGGGACCCCGTGCAACTAATGAAAAACTGTTTTTT

J: TRBJ2-1
V: TRBV5-1
size: NA
D: TRBD2
CDR3: CASSLASGSLNEQFF
DNA: TGCGCCAGCAGCTTGGCTAGCGGGAGTTTGAATGAGCAGTTCTTC

J: TRBJ2-7
V: TRBV5-1
size: few
D: TRBD1
CDR3: CASSLDRGLYEQYF
DNA: TGCGCCAGCAGCTTGGACAGGGGGCTCTACGAGCAGTACTTC

J: TRBJ1-2
V: TRBV10-3
size: NA
D: TRBD1
CDR3: CAISTYDRGEHGYTF
DNA: TGTGCCATCAGTACATATGACAGGGGCGAACATGGCTACACCTTC

J: TRBJ2-1
V: TRBV15
size: NA
D: TRBD1
CDR3: CATSREYRGLNPNEQFF
DNA: TGTGCCACCAGCAGAGAATACAGGGGGCTAAACCCCAATGAGCAGTTCTTC

J: TRBJ2-2
V: TRBV7-9
size: NA
D: NA
CDR3: CASRPPGLLNTGELFF
DNA: TGTGCCAGCAGACCTCCGGGACTCCTTAACACCGGGGAGCTGTTTTTT

J: TRBJ2-7
V: TRBV10-2
size: NA
D: TRBD2
CDR3: CASSASVGGTYEQYF
DNA: TGCGCCAGCAGTGCCTCCGTCGGGGGGACCTACGAGCAGTACTTC

J: TRBJ1-4
V: TRBV6-5
size: NA
D: NA
CDR3: CASSEGQSNEKLFF
DNA: TGTGCCAGCAGTGAAGGACAGAGTAATGAAAAACTGTTTTTT

J: TRBJ1-1
V: TRBV5-4
size: NA
D: NA
CDR3: CASSPPGTIGSEAFF
DNA: TGTGCCAGCAGTCCGCCGGGGACTATCGGTAGTGAAGCTTTCTTT

J: TRBJ2-7
V: TRBV15
size: NA
D: NA
CDR3: CATSRDLPPDEQYF
DNA: TGTGCCACCAGCAGAGATCTCCCCCCTGACGAGCAGTACTTC

J: TRBJ1-2
V: TRBV5-4
size: NA
D: NA
CDR3: CASSPDDDGAYGYTF
DNA: TGTGCCAGCAGCCCGGACGACGACGGAGCTTATGGCTACACCTTC

J: TRBJ2-7
V: TRBV2
size: once
D: NA
CDR3: CASSELLAGIIEQYF
DNA: TGTGCCAGCAGTGAATTGTTGGCGGGAATCATCGAGCAGTACTTC

J: TRBJ1-1
V: TRBV19
size: NA
D: NA
CDR3: CASSLGQKNTEAFF
DNA: TGTGCCAGTAGTCTAGGGCAGAAGAACACTGAAGCTTTCTTT

J: TRBJ2-2
V: TRBV9
size: NA
D: TRBD1
CDR3: CASSRGQGNTGELFF
DNA: TGTGCCAGCAGCCGGGGACAGGGGAACACCGGGGAGCTGTTTTTT

J: TRBJ1-5
V: TRBV19
size: NA
D: TRBD1
CDR3: CASSLWDRGHRNQPQHF
DNA: TGTGCCAGTAGTCTTTGGGACAGGGGTCATCGCAATCAGCCCCAGCATTTT

J: TRBJ1-1
V: TRBV27
size: few
D: NA
CDR3: CASSFFLNTEAFF
DNA: TGTGCCAGCAGTTTTTTTCTGAACACTGAAGCTTTCTTT

J: TRBJ1-1
V: TRBV5-1
size: NA
D: NA
CDR3: CASSLVGQGGGGGTEAFF
DNA: TGCGCCAGCAGCTTGGTGGGGCAGGGCGGTGGAGGGGGCACTGAAGCTTTCTTT

J: TRBJ2-7
V: TRBV2
size: NA
D: NA
CDR3: CASRANGPLEQYF
DNA: TGTGCCAGCCGAGCGAACGGGCCTCTCGAGCAGTACTTC

J: TRBJ2-7
V: TRBV19
size: NA
D: NA
CDR3: CASSPTFTGYQQYF
DNA: TGTGCCAGTAGTCCAACGTTTACAGGGTATCAGCAGTACTTC

J: TRBJ2-2
V: TRBV9
size: NA
D: NA
CDR3: CASSVGLANTGELFF
DNA: TGTGCCAGCAGCGTCGGGCTAGCCAACACCGGGGAGCTGTTTTTT

J: TRBJ2-1
V: TRBV7-9
size: NA
D: TRBD2
CDR3: CASSLADGRGKGNEQFF
DNA: TGTGCCAGCAGCTTAGCAGACGGGAGGGGGAAAGGCAATGAGCAGTTCTTC

J: TRBJ2-7
V: TRBV5-4
size: NA
D: NA
CDR3: CARSPPWIAVPPSYEQYF
DNA: TGTGCCAGATCCCCGCCTTGGATAGCGGTTCCTCCCTCCTACGAGCAGTACTTC

J: TRBJ2-7
V: TRBV30
size: NA
D: NA
CDR3: CAWGPEFLTIYEQYF
DNA: TGTGCCTGGGGGCCGGAATTCCTAACTATCTACGAGCAGTACTTC

J: TRBJ1-2
V: TRBV10-3
size: NA
D: NA
CDR3: CAISAWDRAGYTF
DNA: TGTGCCATCAGTGCTTGGGACCGGGCTGGCTACACCTTC

J: TRBJ1-1
V: TRBV6-4
size: NA
D: TRBD1
CDR3: CASRDRGTEAFF
DNA: TGTGCCAGCAGAGACAGGGGCACTGAAGCTTTCTTT

J: TRBJ2-7
V: TRBV6-6
size: NA
D: TRBD1
CDR3: CASSYNQGAYEQYF
DNA: TGTGCCAGCAGTTACAATCAGGGGGCATACGAGCAGTACTTC

J: TRBJ2-2
V: TRBV29-1
size: NA
D: TRBD1
CDR3: CSVATGVPNTGELFF
DNA: TGCAGCGTTGCTACAGGGGTCCCGAACACCGGGGAGCTGTTTTTT

J: TRBJ2-7
V: TRBV30
size: NA
D: TRBD2
CDR3: CAWTQSGGIYEQYF
DNA: TGTGCCTGGACCCAGAGCGGGGGGATCTACGAGCAGTACTTC

J: TRBJ1-5
V: TRBV28
size: NA
D: TRBD1
CDR3: CASSLQGAVRPQHF
DNA: TGTGCCAGCAGTCTACAGGGGGCGGTACGGCCCCAGCATTTT

J: TRBJ2-7
V: TRBV7-3
size: NA
D: NA
CDR3: CASSRESGRVYEQYF
DNA: TGTGCCAGCAGCCGCGAGAGCGGGCGCGTCTACGAGCAGTACTTC

J: TRBJ1-6
V: TRBV28
size: NA
D: NA
CDR3: CASSLFRGEASPLHF
DNA: TGTGCCAGCAGTTTATTTAGGGGCGAAGCTTCACCCCTCCACTTT

J: TRBJ1-4
V: TRBV5-1
size: NA
D: NA
CDR3: CASSSGRSNEKLFF
DNA: TGCGCCAGCTCCTCCGGGCGCTCGAATGAAAAACTGTTTTTT

J: TRBJ2-7
V: TRBV5-1
size: NA
D: NA
CDR3: CASSLAGAPYEQYF
DNA: TGCGCCAGCAGCTTGGCCGGGGCTCCCTACGAGCAGTACTTC

J: TRBJ1-5
V: TRBV28
size: NA
D: NA
CDR3: CASSPPRGGNQPQHF
DNA: TGTGCCAGCAGTCCACCTCGTGGGGGCAATCAGCCCCAGCATTTT

J: TRBJ2-1
V: TRBV7-3
size: NA
D: TRBD2
CDR3: CASSPGTSGTPPLF
DNA: TGTGCCAGCAGCCCCGGGACTAGCGGGACCCCCCCGCTCTTC

J: TRBJ2-3
V: TRBV30
size: NA
D: TRBD2
CDR3: CAWSGLFSGRRDTQYF
DNA: TGTGCCTGGAGCGGGCTTTTTAGCGGGAGGAGGGATACGCAGTATTTT

J: TRBJ1-2
V: TRBV6-5
size: few
D: TRBD1
CDR3: CATEGAGGGYTF
DNA: TGTGCCACCGAGGGGGCAGGGGGTGGCTACACCTTC

J: TRBJ1-4
V: TRBV6-6
size: NA
D: NA
CDR3: CASRPPGLTEKLFF
DNA: TGTGCCAGCCGCCCCCCAGGGTTAACTGAAAAACTGTTTTTT

J: TRBJ2-7
V: TRBV5-4
size: NA
D: TRBD2
CDR3: CASSSGTSGNSYEQYF
DNA: TGTGCCAGCAGCTCAGGGACTAGCGGGAACTCCTACGAGCAGTACTTC

J: TRBJ2-7
V: TRBV29-1
size: NA
D: TRBD1
CDR3: CSAAGQGGYEQYF
DNA: TGCAGCGCCGCGGGACAGGGCGGCTACGAGCAGTACTTC

J: TRBJ1-6
V: TRBV5-4
size: NA
D: TRBD1
CDR3: CASSLPGTGGSPLHF
DNA: TGTGCCAGCAGCTTGCCCGGGACAGGGGGTTCACCCCTCCACTTT

J: TRBJ2-5
V: TRBV11-3
size: NA
D: NA
CDR3: CASSLGGQSETQYF
DNA: TGTGCCAGCAGCTTAGGTGGGCAATCAGAGACCCAGTACTTC

J: TRBJ1-4
V: TRBV5-1
size: NA
D: TRBD1
CDR3: CASSLGTGDVEKLFF
DNA: TGCGCCAGCAGCTTGGGGACAGGGGATGTTGAAAAACTGTTTTTT

J: TRBJ1-2
V: TRBV19
size: NA
D: NA
CDR3: CASSKPWEVGGYYGYTF
DNA: TGTGCCAGTAGTAAACCTTGGGAAGTTGGTGGGTACTATGGCTACACCTTC